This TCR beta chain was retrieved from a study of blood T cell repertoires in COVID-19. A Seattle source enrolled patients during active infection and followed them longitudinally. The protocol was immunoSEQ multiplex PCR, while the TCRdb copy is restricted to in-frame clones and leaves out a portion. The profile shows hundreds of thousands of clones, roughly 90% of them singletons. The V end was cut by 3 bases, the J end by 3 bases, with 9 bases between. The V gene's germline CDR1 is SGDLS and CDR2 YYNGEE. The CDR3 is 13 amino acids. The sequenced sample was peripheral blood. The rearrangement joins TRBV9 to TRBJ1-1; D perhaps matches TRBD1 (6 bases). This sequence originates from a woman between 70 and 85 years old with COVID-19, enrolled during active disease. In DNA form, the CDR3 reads TGTGCCAGCAGCGCCCAGGGGTACACTGAAGCTTTCTTT. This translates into CASSAQGYTEAFF.